This entry describes one T cell receptor beta chain. The record originates from a study of CD8 T cells in Susac syndrome. TCR beta from blood CD8+ and CD4+ T cells was sequenced. RNA totalling roughly 0.5 to 1 ug underwent reverse transcription with random hexamers. One entry per CDR3 protein, called by TCRdb with MiXCR from the immunoSEQ multiplex PCR reads. This sample has under 200,000 distinct CDR3 sequences, with 95% found just once. Sequencing used CD8+ T cells from PBMCs. This sequence was found in a human donor with multiple sclerosis.

CDR3 in DNA: TGCAGTGCCCCAGGCCCCCTAGCGGGAGAGATCTACGAGCAGTACTTC. Translated: CSAPGPLAGEIYEQYF. The chain has TRBV20-1 and TRBJ2-7, with TRBD2 matching over 10 bases. The CDR3 is 16 amino acids. CDR1 and CDR2 (germline): DFQATT, SNEGSKA (reference sequence). J gave up 3 bases and V 6 bases, and 14 bases lay outside the gene matches.